One sample yielded the 24 T cell receptor beta chains listed below, sequenced in a study of multiple sclerosis patients with progressive multifocal leukoencephalopathy. Generated by immunoSEQ multiplex PCR, the TCRdb table keeps only in-frame clones and is missing some. The sample lists 20,000 to 30,000 clones, more than 85% occurring once. Time point in this sample: around 12 months of natalizumab therapy. The starting material was PBMCs, obtained from a patient treated with natalizumab. These receptors originate from a man in his thirties or forties with multiple sclerosis.

The sample holds one count of this clone. The chain joins TRBV4-3 to TRBJ2-4; weak D call: TRBD2 (5 bases). The CDR3 length is 16 residues. The V end was cut by 3 bases, the J end by 6 bases, with 18 bases between. From germline, CDR1 is LGHNA and CDR2 YSLEER. CDR3 region: CASSHSWESKRNIQYF. The CDR3 DNA follows: TGCGCCAGCAGCCACAGCTGGGAGTCAAAACGAAACATTCAGTACTTC.

The chain carries TRBV11-2 and TRBJ2-7, with 13 bases matching TRBD2. Trimming at V came to 5 bases and at J to 4 bases, leaving 5 bases not matched to a gene. The CDR3 loop spans 15 amino acids. Germline V CDR1 and CDR2: SGHAT, FQNNGV. The CDR3 is CASSRGLAGLYEQYF. The CDR3 DNA reads TGTGCCAGCAGCCGGGGACTAGCGGGATTGTACGAGCAGTACTTC.

This chain links TRBV5-4 with TRBJ1-1; D is possibly TRBD1 (6 bases). Germline CDR1 SGHNT, CDR2 YYREEE (reference sequence). Between the trimmed V and J ends, which lost 4 bases and 1 base, there was a span of 11 bases. The CDR3 is made up of 14 amino acids. The DNA for the CDR3 is TGTGCCAGCAGCCCTGACAGGTGGAACACTGAAGCTTTCTTT. Its translation: CASSPDRWNTEAFF. The variable domain in full, completed from reference TRBV5-4 and TRBJ1-1, reads ETGVTQSPTHLIKTRGQQVTLRCSSQSGHNTVSWYQQALGQGPQFIFQYYREEENGRGNFPPRFSGLQFPNYSSELNVNALELDDSALYLCASSPDRWNTEAFFGQGTRLTVV.

This chain links TRBV6-5 with TRBJ2-1; D ambiguous. Trimming stripped 5 bases from V and 10 bases from J, with 15 bases between. The germline V gene has CDR1 MNHEY and CDR2 SVGAGI. CDR3 length: 13 amino acids. As DNA, the CDR3 is TGTGCCAGCAGTCCCGGCGTCTTGGTGGAGCAGTTCTTC. Translation gives CASSPGVLVEQFF.

On this clone: The junction shows a germline mismatch at one end, possibly a read error. The chain uses TRBV7-7 and TRBJ2-2, with 13 bases matching TRBD2. CDR1 and CDR2 from the germline V gene are SSHAT and FNYEAQ (reference sequence). CDR3 length: 16 amino acids. CDR3 sequence: CASSEGGLAGAGELFF. CDR3 bases: TGTGCTAGCAGCGAAGGCGGACTAGCGGGAGCCGGGGAGCTGTTTTTT.

This CDR3 reads CAIRGGSNYGYTF. The CDR3 DNA reads TGTGCCATCAGGGGCGGGAGCAACTATGGCTACACCTTC. This chain links TRBV10-3 with TRBJ1-2; no definite D call. Germline loops: CDR1 ENHRY, CDR2 SYGVKD. The CDR3 length is 13 residues. V was shortened by 6 bases and J by 2 bases, with 10 bases between the two germline ends.

This chain joins TRBV5-6 and TRBJ2-3; 11 bases are shared with TRBD2. The J segment lost 3 bases and the V segment lost 0 bases, leaving 9 bases of the junction unmatched. The CDR3 runs to 18 residues. Germline V CDR1 and CDR2: SGHDT, YYEEEE. The CDR3 loop reads CASSLDLAGGSRTDTQYF. As DNA, the CDR3 is TGTGCCAGCAGCTTGGATCTAGCGGGAGGATCGAGAACAGATACGCAGTATTTT.

This chain uses TRBV27 with TRBJ2-1, with a weak D call TRBD2 (5 bases). Germline CDR1 and CDR2: MNHEY and SMNVEV (reference sequence). The CDR3 is made up of 16 amino acids. Trimming removed 3 bases at V and 7 bases at J, with 19 bases between. CDR3 sequence (DNA): TGTGCCAGCAGTTTCATATGGGCCCGACGGGGAAATGAGCAGTTCTTC. Encoded protein: CASSFIWARRGNEQFF.

This sequence joins TRBV14 and TRBJ2-5; D uncertain. Germline CDR1 SGHDN, CDR2 FVKESK. The CDR3 has 11 residues. The germline V and J ends were trimmed by 1 base and 10 bases, with 7 bases remaining between them. For the CDR3, the DNA is TGTGCCAGCAGCCAAGGAGGCATCCAGTACTTC. It encodes CASSQGGIQYF. Using reference TRBV14 and TRBJ2-5 for the parts outside the CDR3, the full variable domain is EAGVTQFPSHSVIEKGQTVTLRCDPISGHDNLYWYRRVMGKEIKFLLHFVKESKQDESGMPNNRFLAERTGGTYSTLKVQPAELEDSGVYFCASSQGGIQYFGPGTRLLVL.

The rearrangement uses TRBV5-6 and TRBJ2-2; no reliable D call. The V gene lost 1 base and the J gene lost 1 base, with 8 bases spanning the gap. CDR1 is SGHDT and CDR2 is YYEEEE in the germline V gene. The CDR3 runs to 15 residues. As DNA, the CDR3 is TGTGCCAGCAGCTTGACAAGACGGAACACCGGGGAGCTGTTTTTT. Translated: CASSLTRRNTGELFF.

This CDR3 is CASSSGLAAGELFF. In nucleotides, the CDR3 is TGTGCCAGCAGCTCGGGACTAGCGGCCGGGGAGCTGTTTTTT. The chain uses TRBV7-9 and TRBJ2-2; 11 positions match TRBD2. Germline V gene lookup returns CDR1 SEHNR and CDR2 FQNEAQ (reference sequence). J lost 6 bases, V lost 4 bases, and 1 base had no gene match. This CDR3 has 14 residues.

This rearrangement joins TRBV19 to TRBJ2-1; 7 bases align to TRBD2. This CDR3 spans 14 amino acids. Germline-derived CDR1 and CDR2 are LNHDA and SQIVND (reference sequence). Trimming removed 9 bases from V and 7 bases from J; junction bases left unmatched: 12. CDR3 DNA: TGTGCCAGCGGAGGGAGGGGTTTCGGGAATGAGCAGTTCTTC. Translated, it gives CASGGRGFGNEQFF.

The gene calls are TRBV4-1 and TRBJ2-1; D gene ambiguous. The germline CDR1 and CDR2 sequences are MGHRA and YSYEKL. The CDR3 is 13 amino acids. Trimming took off 1 base at V and 9 bases at J, with 10 bases between the two ends. This CDR3 reads CASSQVGVSEQFF. The CDR3 nucleotides are TGCGCCAGCAGCCAAGTTGGGGTGAGTGAGCAGTTCTTC.

This clone was seen only once. The rearrangement links TRBV7-3 to TRBJ2-3; 9 nucleotides line up with TRBD1. The CDR3 extends over 17 amino acids. Trimming took 1 base from V and 4 from J; bases not matched to a gene: 9. Germline V lookup: CDR1 SGHTA, CDR2 FQGTGA. The CDR3 sequence is CASSLKAFGQGSDTQYF. The CDR3 DNA follows: TGTGCCAGCAGCTTAAAGGCCTTCGGACAGGGGTCAGATACGCAGTATTTT. Filled out from reference TRBV7-3 and TRBJ2-3, the complete variable domain reads GAGVSQTPSNKVTEKGKYVELRCDPISGHTALYWYRQSLGQGPEFLIYFQGTGAADDSGLPNDRFFAVRPEGSVSTLKIQRTERGDSAVYLCASSLKAFGQGSDTQYFGPGTRLTVL.

The chain recombines TRBV18 with TRBJ1-3; TRBD1 aligns across 7 bases. The CDR3 extends over 16 amino acids. Germline V gene sequence: CDR1 KGHSH, CDR2 LQKENI. The ends lost 3 bases at V and 0 bases at J; junction bases unmatched: 5. CDR3 in amino acids: CASSPAGGISGNTIYF. In DNA, the CDR3 is TGTGCCAGCTCACCCGCAGGGGGAATCTCTGGAAACACCATATATTTT.

The chain recombines TRBV6-5 with TRBJ1-2; TRBD1 agrees at 7 bases. Germline-derived CDR1 and CDR2 are MNHEY and SVGAGI. CDR3 length: 13 amino acids. Trimming cost V 6 bases and J 8 bases; bases outside gene matches: 9. The CDR3, as DNA: TGTGCCAGCAGCTACAGCAGGGGGGGAGGCTACACCTTC. It specifies CASSYSRGGGYTF.

The chain recombines TRBV7-9 with TRBJ1-3; 7 bases match TRBD1. V lost 5 bases, J lost 3 bases, and 7 bases stayed unmatched. There are 15 residues in the CDR3. CDR1 is SEHNR, CDR2 FQNEAQ, per germline (reference sequence). The CDR3 bases are TGTGCCAGCAGCCTCGGGACAGTCGATGGAAACACCATATATTTT. Its protein product is CASSLGTVDGNTIYF.

This chain connects TRBV2 to TRBJ2-1; D may be TRBD1 (5 bases). The germline V gene has CDR1 SNHLY and CDR2 FYNNEI. This CDR3 is built from 11 residues. Trimming pared 4 bases from V and 13 bases from J, leaving 11 bases between. The CDR3 spells CASSAQGPQFF. In DNA form, the CDR3 reads TGTGCCAGCAGTGCCCAGGGCCCCCAGTTCTTC.

The V call is TRBV19, the J call TRBJ2-5; D remains unclear. The CDR3 runs 13 residues. CDR1 is LNHDA and CDR2 is SQIVND in the germline V gene (reference sequence). Trimming shortened V by 5 bases and J by 3 bases, and 10 bases separated the two germline ends. The CDR3 spells CASSDVIKETQYF. The CDR3 bases are TGTGCCAGTAGTGACGTGATTAAAGAGACCCAGTACTTC.

The V and J genes are TRBV11-2 and TRBJ2-5, with D possibly TRBD2 on 5 matching bases. Germline CDR1 reads SGHAT; CDR2 reads FQNNGV. The germline V and J ends were trimmed by 3 bases and 7 bases, with 15 bases remaining between them. The CDR3 is 14 amino acids. CDR3 region: CASSFFQVEGTQYF. The CDR3 DNA reads TGTGCCAGCAGCTTTTTCCAGGTTGAGGGGACCCAGTACTTC.

The V call is TRBV10-3, the J call TRBJ2-1; a possible D gene is TRBD2 (6 bases). CDR1 and CDR2 (germline): ENHRY, SYGVKD. This CDR3 contains 12 residues. The CDR3 region has the DNA TGTGCGTCATCTGCGGGGATCGATGAGCAGTTCTTC. As protein: CASSAGIDEQFF.

This clone was seen once. Written as DNA, the CDR3 is TGTGCCAGCAGTCCACGGGTGGCTAATGAAAAACTGTTTTTT. Translated, it gives CASSPRVANEKLFF. This chain joins TRBV6-1 and TRBJ1-4; D gene ambiguous. The length of the CDR3 is 14 residues. Germline V gene lookup returns CDR1 MNHNS and CDR2 SASEGT. The ends were cut back, 5 bases at V and 3 bases at J, with 10 bases in the middle.

The V call is TRBV4-1, the J call TRBJ1-4; D possibly corresponds to TRBD1 (6 bases). Trimming shortened V by 6 bases and J by 0 bases, and 8 bases separated the two germline ends. The CDR3 is 14 amino acids. Germline V lookup: CDR1 MGHRA, CDR2 YSYEKL. The CDR3 DNA is TGCGCCAGCAGGAACAGGGCAACTAATGAAAAACTGTTTTTT. It encodes CASRNRATNEKLFF.

The V and J genes are TRBV4-1 and TRBJ2-3; D gene uncertain. The CDR3 length is 13 residues. Germline values: CDR1 MGHRA, CDR2 YSYEKL. V was shortened by 4 bases and J by 3 bases, with 8 bases between the two germline ends. The CDR3 DNA sequence: TGCGCCAGCAGCCCAGTACTTACAGATACGCAGTATTTT. Its translation: CASSPVLTDTQYF.